This note documents a single TCR beta chain sequence. Sequence at one end of the junction differs from germline and may be a read error. The repertoire was sequenced with immunoSEQ multiplex PCR; TCRdb's copy has only in-frame clones and lacks some. The table has some 89,000 clones, 85% to 95% seen once. The sample originates from a study of T cell changes during pregnancy in multiple sclerosis. The material was peripheral blood, obtained in the third trimester of pregnancy. The TCR sequence derives from a female donor with multiple sclerosis, enrolled in a pregnancy study.

The CDR3 spells CASSSSPTGSDNEQFF. CDR3 DNA sequence: TGTGCCAGCAGCTCCTCTCCGACAGGCTCCGACAATGAGCAGTTCTTC. V and J are TRBV9 and TRBJ2-1, with a possible D match to TRBD1 (6 bases). Germline V gene lookup returns CDR1 SGDLS and CDR2 YYNGEE. The length of the CDR3 is 16 residues.